The T cell receptor beta chain described here comes from a study of spatial heterogeneity in lung cancer. For the study at large: In raw reads, more than nine appearances on average were recorded for each unique TCR and UMI combination. Study-level results: At resection, ubiquitous expanded tumor TCRs appeared in blood more than at follow-up.

Time point in this sample: sample taken at primary tumor resection. Whole RNA was taken from tumor, nontumor lung or frozen PBMC; it was then sequenced unsorted. The cohort: 70 to 75 early-stage, untreated non-small cell lung cancer patients. Ten or more counts support this clonotype. Its antigen is not identified. In TCRdb, the 5' RACE reads were re-called with MiXCR into one record per CDR3 protein. The sample consists of about 26,000 distinct CDR3 sequences, roughly 13% of them appearing once. Sequenced here: PBMCs, sampled at surgery. The receptor was isolated from a female donor with early-stage non-small cell lung cancer.

CDR3 in amino acids: CASSLKAGQNSGNTIYF. The CDR3 DNA reads TGTGCCAGCTCACTAAAAGCCGGGCAGAACTCTGGAAACACCATATATTTT. The chain carries TRBV18 and TRBJ1-3; D is undetermined. The V and J ends lost 4 bases and 0 bases respectively, with 16 bases between them. Germline CDR1 reads KGHSH; CDR2 reads LQKENI. The CDR3 consists of 17 residues.